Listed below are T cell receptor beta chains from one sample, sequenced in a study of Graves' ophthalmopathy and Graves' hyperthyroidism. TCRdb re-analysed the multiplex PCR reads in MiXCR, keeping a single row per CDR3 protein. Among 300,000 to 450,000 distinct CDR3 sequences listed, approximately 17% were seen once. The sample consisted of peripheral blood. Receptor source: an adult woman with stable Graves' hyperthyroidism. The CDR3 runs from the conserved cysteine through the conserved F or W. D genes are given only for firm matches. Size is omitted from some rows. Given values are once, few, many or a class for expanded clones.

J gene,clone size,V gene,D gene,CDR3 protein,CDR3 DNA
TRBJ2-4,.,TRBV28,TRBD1,CASTKTYTGTGKAKNIQYF,TGTGCCAGCACTAAAACCTACACCGGGACAGGGAAAGCCAAAAACATTCAGTACTTC
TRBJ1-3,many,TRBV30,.,CAWNRHDRISGNTIYF,TGTGCCTGGAACCGCCATGACAGGATCTCTGGAAACACCATATATTTT
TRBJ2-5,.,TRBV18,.,CASSPGNQGETQYF,TGTGCCAGCTCTCCGGGGAACCAAGGCGAGACCCAGTACTTC
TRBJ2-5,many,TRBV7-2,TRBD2,CASSLLGLGSETQYF,TGTGCCAGCAGCTTGTTGGGACTAGGTTCCGAGACCCAGTACTTC
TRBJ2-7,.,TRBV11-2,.,CASSLEYGPSYEQYF,TGTGCCAGCAGCTTAGAATACGGCCCCTCCTACGAGCAGTACTTC
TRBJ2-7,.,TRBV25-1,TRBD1,CASRPTGAPYEQYF,TGTGCCAGCAGACCAACAGGGGCCCCTTACGAGCAGTACTTC
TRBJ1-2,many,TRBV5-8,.,CASSLVDGSYGYTF,TGTGCCAGCAGCTTGGTCGACGGTAGCTATGGCTACACCTTC
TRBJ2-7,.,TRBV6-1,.,CASSASVSYEQYF,TGTGCCAGCAGTGCCAGTGTTTCCTACGAGCAGTACTTC
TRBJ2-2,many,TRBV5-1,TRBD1,CASSLGDSFTGELFF,TGCGCCAGCAGCTTGGGGGACAGCTTCACCGGGGAGCTGTTTTTT
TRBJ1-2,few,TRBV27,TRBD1,CASSSFRGPRGYGYTF,TGTGCCAGCAGTTCCTTCAGGGGGCCGCGAGGCTATGGCTACACCTTC
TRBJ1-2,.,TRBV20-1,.,CSARDLGGMDYGYTF,TGCAGTGCTAGAGATCTTGGGGGGATGGATTATGGCTACACCTTC
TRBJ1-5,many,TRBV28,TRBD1,CASSLGGTGILTQHF,TGTGCCAGCAGTTTGGGGGGGACAGGTATTTTGACCCAGCATTTT
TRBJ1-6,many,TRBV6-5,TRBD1,CASSSTGTGSAPLHF,TGTGCCAGCAGTTCGACCGGGACAGGGAGTGCACCCCTCCACTTT
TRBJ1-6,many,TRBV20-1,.,CSARALGGPNNSPLHF,TGCAGTGCTAGAGCTTTGGGAGGGCCGAATAATTCACCCCTCCACTTT
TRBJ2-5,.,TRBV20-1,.,CSAIVQEQETQYF,TGCAGTGCTATAGTCCAAGAACAAGAGACCCAGTACTTC
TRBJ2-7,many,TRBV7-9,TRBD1,CASSSTGGTGDYEQYF,TGTGCCAGCAGCTCAACAGGGGGAACGGGGGACTACGAGCAGTACTTC
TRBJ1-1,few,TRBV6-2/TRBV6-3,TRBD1,CASSYSLSGGTDRTEAFF,TGTGCCAGCAGTTACTCGCTTTCAGGCGGGACAGACAGGACTGAAGCTTTCTTT